A selection of T cell receptor beta chains follows, all from one sample in a study of glioma-infiltrating T cells. Via MiXCR, TCRdb re-called the multiplex PCR reads, giving one row per CDR3 protein. In the table there are under 150,000 distinct CDR3 sequences, about two fifths of which are singletons. Sequences were obtained from glioma tissue, nonneoplastic brain tissue, or PBMCs (not recorded which). Receptor source: a human donor with low-grade glioma or glioblastoma, undergoing nonglioma brain surgery, or in good health (not recorded which). Both conserved end residues are part of each CDR3. D genes are given only for firm matches. The listing skips clone size in some rows; elsewhere it reads once, few, many or a size class.

TRBV6-2/TRBV6-3	TRBJ2-5	NA	many	TGTGCCAGCAGTTACGACTCAGAGACCCAGTACTTC	CASSYDSETQYF
TRBV6-2/TRBV6-3	TRBJ1-2	NA	NA	TGTGCCAGCGGTGAAGGTCCGGGGATCTATGGCTACACCTTC	CASGEGPGIYGYTF
TRBV27	TRBJ2-2	TRBD2	NA	TGTGCCAGCAGCCGGGGAAGAGCGGGAGCGAACACCGGGGAGCTGTTTTTT	CASSRGRAGANTGELFF
TRBV10-3	TRBJ1-1	NA	NA	TGTGCCATCAGTGGCGGCAACACTGAAGCTTTCTTT	CAISGGNTEAFF
TRBV20-1	TRBJ2-5	NA	many	TGCAGTGCTAGTGGTTTGATGGAGACCCAGTACTTC	CSASGLMETQYF
TRBV4-3	TRBJ2-1	TRBD1	few	TGCGCCAGCAGCCAACCGGGACAGGGCTACAATGAGCAGTTCTTC	CASSQPGQGYNEQFF
TRBV7-9	TRBJ1-1	TRBD1	many	TGTGCCAGCAGCCCTAGACAGGGGACTAACACTGAAGCTTTCTTT	CASSPRQGTNTEAFF
TRBV6-1	TRBJ2-1	NA	few	TGTGCCAGCAGGCAACCGGGACCGCGTTCGGATGAGCAGTTCTTC	CASRQPGPRSDEQFF
TRBV6-2/TRBV6-3	TRBJ2-5	NA	NA	TGTGCCAGCAGCCGGACACGACGGAACCAAGAGACCCAGTACTTC	CASSRTRRNQETQYF
TRBV6-2/TRBV6-3	TRBJ2-3	NA	NA	TGTGCCAGCAGTTACTCGAACGGGGAGAAAAGGCGCGGCACAGATACGCAGTATTTT	CASSYSNGEKRRGTDTQYF
TRBV18	TRBJ1-1	NA	few	TGTGCCAGCTCGGTTGGGGGGGACACTGAAGCTTTCTTT	CASSVGGDTEAFF
TRBV7-9	TRBJ1-5	NA	NA	TGTGCCAGCAGCTTAGACAGAGATCAGCCCCAGCATTTT	CASSLDRDQPQHF
TRBV4-3	TRBJ2-3	TRBD2	NA	TGCGCCAGCAGCCAAGATAGGACTAGCTCTAATACGCAGTATTTT	CASSQDRTSSNTQYF
TRBV28	TRBJ2-5	NA	few	TGTGCCAGCAGTTACGGGGACGCACAAGAGACCCAGTACTTC	CASSYGDAQETQYF
TRBV20-1	TRBJ2-5	TRBD1	NA	TGCAGTGCTATTACCGGGACAGGGGAAGAGACCCAGTACTTC	CSAITGTGEETQYF
TRBV11-1	TRBJ2-1	TRBD2	NA	TGTGCCAGCAGCTCTCGGACTAGCGGATTCCAGGGTGAGCAGTTCTTC	CASSSRTSGFQGEQFF
TRBV2	TRBJ1-2	TRBD1	NA	TGTGCCAGCACTCCCAACTCTCCGGGACAGAGCAACTATGGCTACACCTTC	CASTPNSPGQSNYGYTF
TRBV7-2	TRBJ1-1	TRBD1	few	TGTGCCAGCAGCTTAGGAGGGCTTGGACAGGGAGGAACTGAAGCTTTCTTT	CASSLGGLGQGGTEAFF
TRBV12-3/TRBV12-4	TRBJ2-1	NA	NA	TGTGTCAGCAGTACACTTGGGAGATCGGGTGGGCAGTTCTTC	CVSSTLGRSGGQFF
TRBV9	TRBJ2-5	NA	NA	TGTGCCAGCAGCGTAGGCGGGGACCAAGAGACCCAGTACTTC	CASSVGGDQETQYF
TRBV7-2	TRBJ1-1	NA	NA	TGTGCCAGCAGCTTAGGGGCAGGACTGATGAACACTGAAGCTTTCTTT	CASSLGAGLMNTEAFF
TRBV20-1	TRBJ1-2	NA	NA	TGCAGTGCTAGGACCCCGAGGGGTAACCTAGACTATGGCTACACCTTC	CSARTPRGNLDYGYTF
TRBV2	TRBJ1-1	TRBD1	NA	TGTGCCAGCAGTGGGGGACAGGGAAGAGAAGCTTTCTTT	CASSGGQGREAFF
TRBV5-6	TRBJ2-3	TRBD2	few	TGTGCCAGCAGCTTGACTACTAGCGGGAGCCCAGATACGCAGTATTTT	CASSLTTSGSPDTQYF
TRBV2	TRBJ1-1	TRBD1	NA	TGTGCCAGCAGTGAAAGCCGGACAGGGTTGAGCACTGAAGCTTTCTTT	CASSESRTGLSTEAFF
TRBV18	TRBJ1-1	TRBD1	few	TGTGCCAGCTCACCGGACAGGGAACGTTCTGAAGCTTTCTTT	CASSPDRERSEAFF
TRBV6-1	TRBJ1-5	NA	NA	TGTGCCAGCAGGCCAAAAGGGGACGGGCCCCAGCATTTT	CASRPKGDGPQHF
TRBV27	TRBJ2-7	NA	few	TGTGCCAGCAGCCCGGGACAAATTTACTACGAGCAGTACTTC	CASSPGQIYYEQYF
TRBV28	TRBJ1-1	NA	NA	TGTGCCAGCAGTTTATCGGACTCGAGGAACACTGAAGCTTTATTT	CASSLSDSRNTEALF
TRBV28	TRBJ1-5	NA	NA	TGTGCCAGCAGTTTATGGTCCGCGGATTATCAGCCCCAGCATTTT	CASSLWSADYQPQHF
TRBV20-1	TRBJ1-1	NA	NA	TGCAGTGCTACGGGACACCTGAACACTGAAGCTTTCTTT	CSATGHLNTEAFF
TRBV6-1	TRBJ2-3	TRBD1	many	TGTGCCAGCAGTGGGGACAGCACCACAGATACGCAGTATTTT	CASSGDSTTDTQYF
TRBV6-5	TRBJ2-5	NA	few	TGTGCCAGCAGTGATACTGCGGGGAAGGGTATGGAGACCCAGTACTTC	CASSDTAGKGMETQYF
TRBV6-1	TRBJ1-5	TRBD1	once	TGTGCCACCAAGACCAGGGGGGGACCGAATCAGCCCCAGCATTTT	CATKTRGGPNQPQHF
TRBV20-1	TRBJ1-1	NA	NA	TGCAGGGGGGACCAGAACACTGAAGCTTTCTTT	CRGDQNTEAFF
TRBV28	TRBJ2-7	NA	NA	TGTGCCAGCAGTCCTATACCCGAGACAGGAACCCTCTACGAGCAGTACTTC	CASSPIPETGTLYEQYF
TRBV7-2	TRBJ2-5	TRBD1	few	TGTGCCAGCAGCTTACGTCGAGGGGGCCGGGGAGAGACCCAGTACTTC	CASSLRRGGRGETQYF
TRBV7-2	TRBJ2-1	TRBD2	NA	TGTGTCAGCAGCCCTTGGCGGGACTACTCCTACAATGAGCAGTTCTTC	CVSSPWRDYSYNEQFF
TRBV10-3	TRBJ2-1	NA	NA	TGTGCCACCGTAGGGTACAATGAGCAGTTCTTC	CATVGYNEQFF
TRBV18	TRBJ1-5	NA	NA	TGTGCCAGCTCACCTAACTCTGGGGATCAGCCCCAGCATTTT	CASSPNSGDQPQHF
TRBV20-1	TRBJ2-7	NA	NA	TGCAGTGCTGGGACAAGGTACGAGCAGTACTTC	CSAGTRYEQYF
TRBV2	TRBJ2-5	NA	NA	TGTGCCAGCAGTGTCTTAGCGCAGGAGACCCAGTACTTC	CASSVLAQETQYF
TRBV28	TRBJ1-2	NA	NA	TGTGCCAGCAGTTTAATTCGGGACATCAACTATGGCTACACCTTC	CASSLIRDINYGYTF
TRBV11-2	TRBJ1-3	TRBD1	NA	TGTGCCAGCAGCCCGCGACAGGGCCGCTCTGGAAACACCATATATTTT	CASSPRQGRSGNTIYF
TRBV19	TRBJ1-5	NA	NA	TGTGCCACTCGGTACGGGGAGGTTGGCAATCAGCCCCAGCATTTT	CATRYGEVGNQPQHF
TRBV27	TRBJ2-1	NA	NA	TGTGCCAGCAGCCAATTGGGGGTTGCGTACAATGAGCAGTTCTTC	CASSQLGVAYNEQFF
TRBV6-7	TRBJ1-1	TRBD1	few	TGTGCCAAAACCGGGACAGGGGTCACTGAAGCTTTCTTT	CAKTGTGVTEAFF
TRBV7-9	TRBJ1-5	NA	once	TGTGCCCGCAGCTTATCCGGGAGCCAGCCCCAGCATTTT	CARSLSGSQPQHF
TRBV10-1	TRBJ2-3	NA	NA	TGCGCCAGCAGTGAGTCGATCTACGCAGATACGCAGTATTTT	CASSESIYADTQYF
TRBV6-1	TRBJ2-1	TRBD2	many	TGTGCCAGCAGTGAAGCAAAGGGACTAGATGAGCAGTTCTTC	CASSEAKGLDEQFF
TRBV20-1	TRBJ2-5	NA	NA	TGCAGTGCTAGAATCGGTGGAGCAGAGACCCAGTACTTC	CSARIGGAETQYF
TRBV6-2/TRBV6-3	TRBJ2-4	NA	NA	TGTGCCAGCAGTTCGGGTGGGTCCGTTTCGAACATTCAGTACTTC	CASSSGGSVSNIQYF
TRBV7-2	TRBJ2-7	TRBD1	few	TGTGCCAGCAGCTTATGGGACAGGGATCCTGGGCAGTACTTC	CASSLWDRDPGQYF
TRBV4-1	TRBJ2-7	NA	NA	TGCGCCAGCAGCCAAGACCGGGGACTCCCATACGAGCAGTACTTC	CASSQDRGLPYEQYF
TRBV6-1	TRBJ1-1	TRBD1	NA	TGTGCCAGCACCTGGGACAGGGTCACCACTGAAGCTTTCTTT	CASTWDRVTTEAFF